These T cell receptor beta chains were read from a single sample in a study of blood T cell repertoires in COVID-19. The data were produced by immunoSEQ multiplex PCR, yet TCRdb's version contains in-frame clones alone and is incomplete. The sample lists 150,000 or so clones, 76% occurring once. The sample consisted of peripheral blood. The origin of the receptors is a woman of 80 years or more with active or convalescent COVID-19. Both conserved end residues are part of each CDR3. The order of the fields is clone size, D gene, J gene, V gene, CDR3 DNA, CDR3 protein. A D gene is named only where the DNA matches it firmly. The size field is filled for only some rows; it gives once, few, many or a size class.

size: -
D: -
J: TRBJ2-3
V: TRBV11-1
DNA: TGTGCCAGCAGCTTAGGTAGCCATAGCAGTGATACGCAGTATTTT
CDR3: CASSLGSHSSDTQYF

size: -
D: TRBD2
J: TRBJ2-7
V: TRBV11-2
DNA: TGTGCCAGCAGCTTAGATCGACTAGCGGGGGGGTCGGAGCAGTACTTC
CDR3: CASSLDRLAGGSEQYF

size: -
D: TRBD1
J: TRBJ1-2
V: TRBV5-6
DNA: TGTGCCAGCAGCGCGCGACAGGGGGCGCGGGGCTACACCTTC
CDR3: CASSARQGARGYTF

size: -
D: -
J: TRBJ2-3
V: TRBV19
DNA: TGTGCCAGTAGTCCCAGGGACTCTGCGCAGTATTTT
CDR3: CASSPRDSAQYF

size: -
D: TRBD1
J: TRBJ2-6
V: TRBV5-6
DNA: TGTGCCAGCAGCCAAATCGACAGGGGGACTGGGGCCAACGTCCTGACTTTC
CDR3: CASSQIDRGTGANVLTF

size: once
D: -
J: TRBJ1-3
V: TRBV6-1
DNA: TGTGCCAGCAGTGAATACTTAAACTCTGGAAACACCATATATTTT
CDR3: CASSEYLNSGNTIYF

size: -
D: -
J: TRBJ2-2
V: TRBV6-2/TRBV6-3
DNA: TGTGCCAGCACCCCCTGGGGGCCCAACACCGGGGAGCTGTTTTTT
CDR3: CASTPWGPNTGELFF

size: -
D: -
J: TRBJ1-5
V: TRBV9
DNA: TGTGCCAGCAGTACTGAGGGAGGCAATCAGCCCCAGCATTTT
CDR3: CASSTEGGNQPQHF

size: -
D: TRBD1
J: TRBJ2-7
V: TRBV7-8
DNA: TGTGCCAGCAGCTTAGCCAGGGGGTCAGACGAGCAGTACTTC
CDR3: CASSLARGSDEQYF

size: -
D: -
J: TRBJ2-1
V: TRBV19
DNA: TGTGCCAGTAAAACCCGGGGTACAGGGCGCAATGAGCAGTTCTTC
CDR3: CASKTRGTGRNEQFF

size: -
D: TRBD2
J: TRBJ2-5
V: TRBV7-9
DNA: TGTGCCAGCAGCCAGACGGGGGGGAGCCAAGAGACCCAGTACTTC
CDR3: CASSQTGGSQETQYF

size: -
D: -
J: TRBJ2-5
V: TRBV7-2
DNA: TGTGCCAGCAGCTTACTGTTTAGCTCAGAGACCCAGTACTTC
CDR3: CASSLLFSSETQYF

size: -
D: -
J: TRBJ2-5
V: TRBV6-6
DNA: TGTGCCAGCACCCAAGGCAGACAGCCAAGAGAGACCCAGTACTTC
CDR3: CASTQGRQPRETQYF

size: -
D: -
J: TRBJ2-7
V: TRBV21-1
DNA: TGTGCCAGCAGCAAATCTAGTAGGAGGGGAATTGACGAGCAGTACTTC
CDR3: CASSKSSRRGIDEQYF

size: -
D: TRBD2
J: TRBJ2-1
V: TRBV7-8
DNA: TGTGCCAGCAGCATACCGACTAGCGGGGGGGCCGGTGAGCAGTTCTTC
CDR3: CASSIPTSGGAGEQFF

size: -
D: -
J: TRBJ1-2
V: TRBV2
DNA: TGTGCCAGCAGGCCCGGGGGGCGAAACTATGGCTACACCTTC
CDR3: CASRPGGRNYGYTF

size: -
D: -
J: TRBJ2-1
V: TRBV6-2/TRBV6-3
DNA: TGTGCCAGCAGTTACTCAGCGGCGGTGCATGAGCAGTTCTTC
CDR3: CASSYSAAVHEQFF

size: -
D: -
J: TRBJ1-4
V: TRBV11-2
DNA: TGTGCCAGCAGCTTAGAAAACCGGTATGAAAAACTGTTTTTT
CDR3: CASSLENRYEKLFF

size: -
D: TRBD1
J: TRBJ1-5
V: TRBV19
DNA: TGTGCCAGTAGTATCCGACAGGGGATAGATCAGCCCCAGCATTTT
CDR3: CASSIRQGIDQPQHF

size: -
D: TRBD1
J: TRBJ1-5
V: TRBV5-8
DNA: TGTGCCAGTCAGGAGGGGGCGGGGTATCAGCCCCAGCATTTT
CDR3: CASQEGAGYQPQHF

size: -
D: TRBD1
J: TRBJ1-6
V: TRBV5-1
DNA: TGCGCCAGCAGCGAACAGGGGGCGGCTTCACCCCTCCACTTT
CDR3: CASSEQGAASPLHF

size: -
D: TRBD1
J: TRBJ1-2
V: TRBV28
DNA: TGTGCCAGCAGCGTTCCCGGGACAGGGGACTATGGCTACACCTTC
CDR3: CASSVPGTGDYGYTF

size: -
D: -
J: TRBJ1-2
V: TRBV18
DNA: TGTGCCAGCTCACCCACGGACGACGGGAGGGGCACCTTC
CDR3: CASSPTDDGRGTF

size: -
D: TRBD2
J: TRBJ2-1
V: TRBV27
DNA: TGTGCCAGCAGTTTCTTGGCGGGGGGGCTGCAGGGGAATGAGCAGTTCTTC
CDR3: CASSFLAGGLQGNEQFF

size: -
D: -
J: TRBJ1-6
V: TRBV7-2
DNA: TGTGCCAGCAGCTTAAGGCCCCCAGGGTCTTCACCCCTCCACTTT
CDR3: CASSLRPPGSSPLHF

size: -
D: -
J: TRBJ2-1
V: TRBV5-8
DNA: TGTGCCAGCAGCTTGGTAGGGGGGGTTTTCTACAATGAGCAGTTCTTC
CDR3: CASSLVGGVFYNEQFF

size: -
D: -
J: TRBJ1-4
V: TRBV14
DNA: TGTGCCAGCAGCCAAGGGGACACTGGATGGGAAGAAAAACTGTTTTTT
CDR3: CASSQGDTGWEEKLFF

size: -
D: -
J: TRBJ2-7
V: TRBV18
DNA: TGTGCCAGCTCACAGAAGGACAGTTTGGGCGAGCAGTACTTC
CDR3: CASSQKDSLGEQYF

size: -
D: -
J: TRBJ1-5
V: TRBV9
DNA: TGTGCCAGCAGCGCGGCGGGTACCGATCAGCCCCAGCATTTT
CDR3: CASSAAGTDQPQHF

size: -
D: TRBD1
J: TRBJ1-1
V: TRBV28
DNA: TGTGCCACGTGCCAGGGGGCGATGAACACTGAAGCTTTCTTT
CDR3: CATCQGAMNTEAFF

size: -
D: TRBD1
J: TRBJ2-7
V: TRBV28
DNA: TGTGCCAGCACCGGGACAGGGGATTACTACGAGCAGTACTTC
CDR3: CASTGTGDYYEQYF

size: -
D: TRBD1
J: TRBJ1-6
V: TRBV11-2
DNA: TGTGCCAGCAGCTCGACAGGGGTCTCACCCCTCCACTTT
CDR3: CASSSTGVSPLHF

size: -
D: TRBD1
J: TRBJ1-1
V: TRBV5-6
DNA: TGTGCCAGCAGGACTCAGGGGGGTCGTCGGGAAGCTTTCTTT
CDR3: CASRTQGGRREAFF

size: -
D: -
J: TRBJ1-2
V: TRBV6-6
DNA: TGTGCCAGCAGTTACATGGGGCCTGGCTACACCTTC
CDR3: CASSYMGPGYTF

size: few
D: -
J: TRBJ1-6
V: TRBV6-5
DNA: TGTGCCAGCAGTTCAGGGATTTACAATTCACCCCTCCACTTT
CDR3: CASSSGIYNSPLHF

size: -
D: TRBD1
J: TRBJ1-4
V: TRBV5-4
DNA: TGTGCCAGCAGCCGGGACAGGGGAAGCGAAAAACTGTTTTTT
CDR3: CASSRDRGSEKLFF

size: -
D: -
J: TRBJ2-7
V: TRBV3-1/TRBV3-2
DNA: TGTGCCAGCAGCCAAGATGGAGGGAGCTCCTACGAGCAGTACTTC
CDR3: CASSQDGGSSYEQYF

size: -
D: TRBD1
J: TRBJ1-1
V: TRBV6-5
DNA: TGTGCCAGCAGTTACTCTAGCCCAGGGGGCACTGAAGCTTTCTTT
CDR3: CASSYSSPGGTEAFF

size: once
D: TRBD1
J: TRBJ1-2
V: TRBV6-2/TRBV6-3
DNA: TGTGCCAGCAGCCCGACAGGGAACTATGGCTACACCTTC
CDR3: CASSPTGNYGYTF

size: -
D: TRBD1
J: TRBJ1-1
V: TRBV19
DNA: TGTGCCAGTAGTGGGGACAGAATGAACACTGAAGCTTTCTTT
CDR3: CASSGDRMNTEAFF

size: -
D: TRBD2
J: TRBJ2-1
V: TRBV7-2
DNA: TGTGCCAGCAACCGACTAGCGGGGGGCTCCTACAATGAGCAGTTCTTC
CDR3: CASNRLAGGSYNEQFF